Below, 17 T cell receptor beta chains from the same sample are listed, as sequenced in a study of cytomegalovirus exposure and HLA in healthy donors. Primers for the PCR totalled 60 Vbeta and 13 Jbeta. The repertoire was sequenced with immunoSEQ multiplex PCR; TCRdb's copy has only in-frame clones and lacks some. The sample holds fewer than 140,000 clones; approximately 85% are singletons and the top ten take less than 2%. Sequenced sample: PBMCs. The source of these receptors is a man in his forties or fifties in good health and CMV-seronegative.

The chain links TRBV5-1 to TRBJ2-6; 10 bases are shared with TRBD1. There are 17 residues in the CDR3. Germline V lookup: CDR1 SGHRS, CDR2 YFSETQ. J lost 0 bases, V lost 5 bases, and 5 bases had no gene match. DNA of the CDR3: TGCGCCAGCAGTAAGACAGGGGGCTTCTCTGGGGCCAACGTCCTGACTTTC. Protein sequence: CASSKTGGFSGANVLTF.

This chain connects TRBV5-6 to TRBJ1-5; the match to TRBD1 covers 7 bases. CDR1 and CDR2 (germline): SGHDT, YYEEEE. V was pared by 5 bases and J by 0 bases, with 17 bases of the junction left unmatched. The CDR3 extends over 19 amino acids. This CDR3 is CASSSGMGQWGYSNQPQHF. The CDR3 DNA sequence: TGTGCCAGCAGTTCAGGGATGGGACAGTGGGGTTATAGCAATCAGCCCCAGCATTTT.

On this clone: This sample includes further DNA sequences coding for the same CDR3. The chain combines TRBV6-4 with TRBJ2-3; unclear D gene. The V gene's germline CDR1 is MRHNA and CDR2 SNTAGT. The CDR3 runs to 14 residues. V lost 5 bases and J lost 0, with 9 bases in between. CDR3 nucleotides: TGTGCCAGCAGTTTAGATTCTAGCACAGATACGCAGTATTTT. This gives the protein CASSLDSSTDTQYF.

In DNA form, the CDR3 reads TGTGCCAGCAGCCCTCAGCGGAACACTGAAGCTTTCTTT. Its protein is CASSPQRNTEAFF. The V call is TRBV11-2, the J call TRBJ1-1; D call uncertain. This CDR3 spans 13 amino acids. The V end was cut by 5 bases, the J end by 1 base, with 8 bases between. Germline V gives CDR1 SGHAT, CDR2 FQNNGV.

J is TRBJ1-1 and V is TRBV6-1; D unclear. Looked up from germline, CDR1 is MNHNS and CDR2 is SASEGT. Trimming took 2 bases from V and 4 from J, leaving 17 bases between them. CDR3 length equals 16 residues. This CDR3 reads CASSEYRFTLSTEAFF. The DNA of the CDR3 is TGTGCCAGCAGTGAATATCGATTCACTCTATCCACTGAAGCTTTCTTT.

The J gene is TRBJ1-2, the V gene TRBV5-1; 9 bases are a match to TRBD1. The germline gives CDR1 SGHRS, CDR2 YFSETQ. This CDR3 has 15 amino acids. Unmatched junction bases numbered 7, after V lost 0 bases and J lost 7 bases. The CDR3 DNA is TGCGCCAGCAGCTTGGCAACAGGGGGCGCAGGTGGCTACACCTTC. The encoded protein is CASSLATGGAGGYTF. The full variable domain, rest sourced from reference TRBV5-1 and TRBJ1-2, is KAGVTQTPRYLIKTRGQQVTLSCSPISGHRSVSWYQQTPGQGLQFLFEYFSETQRNKGNFPGRFSGRQFSNSRSEMNVSTLELGDSALYLCASSLATGGAGGYTFGSGTRLTVV.

The chain links TRBV4-1 to TRBJ2-3; D may be TRBD2 (7 bases). There are 16 residues in the CDR3. Trimming shortened V by 0 bases and J by 3 bases, and 13 bases separated the two germline ends. Germline CDR1 and CDR2: MGHRA and YSYEKL. CDR3 sequence (DNA): TGCGCCAGCAGCCAAGATCTGGGGGGGGCGACAGATACGCAGTATTTT. This sequence encodes CASSQDLGGATDTQYF.

This clone appeared a few times. The V gene is TRBV18, the J gene TRBJ1-3; the match to TRBD1 covers 10 bases. CDR1 KGHSH and CDR2 LQKENI come from the germline V gene. The CDR3 is 16 amino acids. Unmatched junction bases numbered 6, after V lost 3 bases and J lost 4 bases. This CDR3 is CASSPGQGEIGNTIYF. DNA of the CDR3: TGTGCCAGCTCACCTGGACAGGGGGAGATCGGAAACACCATATATTTT.

The rearrangement links TRBV6-5 to TRBJ1-3; no clear D. Looked up from germline, CDR1 is MNHEY and CDR2 is SVGAGI. Trimming pared 6 bases from V and 4 bases from J, leaving 16 bases between. The CDR3 contains 15 residues. This chain's CDR3 is CASSRTRARGNTIYF. The CDR3 bases are TGTGCCAGCAGCAGAACTAGAGCTCGGGGAAACACCATATATTTT.

The chain employs TRBV7-9 and TRBJ1-1; D gene uncertain. The CDR3 is 13 amino acids. The germline gives CDR1 SEHNR, CDR2 FQNEAQ (reference sequence). V shed 1 base and J shed 4 bases, with 7 bases lying between them. The CDR3 loop is CASSLGGATEAFF. CDR3 DNA: TGTGCCAGCAGCTTAGGAGGAGCCACTGAAGCTTTCTTT.

The chain recombines TRBV5-6 with TRBJ1-3; D gene uncertain. Germline assignment: CDR1 SGHDT and CDR2 YYEEEE. Between the trimmed V and J ends, which lost 0 bases and 0 bases, there was a span of 10 bases. This CDR3 has 16 residues. The CDR3: CASSLVMSVSGNTIYF. CDR3 bases: TGTGCCAGCAGCTTGGTTATGAGCGTCTCTGGAAACACCATATATTTT.

V gene TRBV7-9 combines with J gene TRBJ2-1, with D tentatively TRBD1 (8 bases). Germline assignment: CDR1 SEHNR and CDR2 FQNEAQ (reference sequence). V was shortened by 1 base and J by 9 bases, with 16 bases between the two germline ends. There are 15 residues in the CDR3. The CDR3 spells CASSLGTGRGGEQFF. DNA of the CDR3: TGTGCCAGCAGCTTAGGGACAGGGAGGGGCGGTGAGCAGTTCTTC.

V and J are TRBV2 and TRBJ2-2; no definite D call. Trimming cost V 10 bases and J 0 bases, with 12 bases left between them. CDR1 is SNHLY, CDR2 FYNNEI, per germline. This CDR3 has 14 amino acids. CDR3 in DNA: TGTGCCACCACTTATTCCTCGAACACCGGGGAGCTGTTTTTT. It codes for CATTYSSNTGELFF.

The chain links TRBV11-3 to TRBJ2-1; 8 bases fit TRBD1. The J segment lost 10 bases and the V segment lost 4 bases, leaving 9 bases of the junction unmatched. Germline lookup yields CDR1 SGHNT and CDR2 YENEEA. CDR3 length equals 14 residues. Here the CDR3 reads CASSSGGVSVEQFF. For the CDR3, the DNA is TGTGCCAGCAGCTCAGGGGGCGTATCTGTAGAGCAGTTCTTC.

The chain carries TRBV28 and TRBJ1-3; D ambiguous. The CDR3 contains 18 residues. V lost 8 bases and J lost 3, with 26 bases in between. Looked up from germline, CDR1 is MDHEN and CDR2 is SYDVKM. This CDR3 is CASRLNRQNKSDGNTIYF. Here the CDR3 DNA reads TGTGCCAGCCGTCTCAACAGACAAAATAAATCTGATGGAAACACCATATATTTT.

The V call is TRBV7-2, the J call TRBJ1-1; no clear D. CDR1 and CDR2 (germline): SGHTA, FQGNSA. The V end was cut by 1 base, the J end by 6 bases, with 12 bases between. The CDR3 has 14 residues. The CDR3 DNA reads as TGTGCCAGCAGCTTAGGGCTTGAGGTCGCTGAAGCTTTCTTT. Its protein product is CASSLGLEVAEAFF. Complete variable domain (other parts from reference TRBV7-2 and TRBJ1-1): GAGVSQSPSNKVTEKGKDVELRCDPISGHTALYWYRQSLGQGLEFLIYFQGNSAPDKSGLPSDRFSAERTGGSVSTLTIQRTQQEDSAVYLCASSLGLEVAEAFFGQGTRLTVV.

The CDR3 spells CAWSVDRGTEAFF. CDR3 in DNA: TGTGCCTGGAGTGTGGATCGGGGCACTGAAGCTTTCTTT. The chain is built from TRBV30 and TRBJ1-1, with D unclear. The V and J ends lost 0 bases and 4 bases respectively, with 9 bases between them. Germline V gene data show CDR1 as GTSNPN and CDR2 as SVGIG (reference sequence). The CDR3 runs to 13 residues.